This record concerns one TCR beta chain sequence. No cognate antigen has been identified for it. Per-base quality was not reported, and no clone a single base away is much larger than it. The record originates from a study of blood T cell repertoires in COVID-19 (dated by TCRdb to 2018 to 2020). Regarding the research as a whole: Collaborator samples came from the United States, Italy and Spain and covered acute and convalescent phases of COVID-19. Sample metadata almost always included a de-identified subject ID, COVID-19 status, age in years and sex. The repertoires were released in a freely available public database meant as a resource for research on the immune response to SARS-CoV-2. The prospective study material was composed of cDNA or gDNA derived from T cells, B-cell-depleted T cells, or PBMCs. Samples were obtained from the ongoing ImmuneRACE study (first 160 participants) and from 1,254 subjects provided by 6 global collaborators. Subjects who had been exposed to COVID-19, were actively infected with it, or had recovered from it provided the deeply sampled blood TCRbeta repertoires that made up the dataset. Where HLA class I and class II types were available, the types were taken from metadata supplied by the sample provider, not from assay-based typing. The research as a whole found: How much clinical and demographic metadata was included differed by source and by participant, and the metadata was provided uncurated.

TCRbeta CDR3 regions were amplified from genomic DNA using the immunoSEQ Assay, a bias-controlled multiplex PCR. As for the original processing: The number of nucleated cells in each sample was estimated by amplification of reference gene primers within the assay. Sequence reads were collapsed and filtered to measure the absolute abundance of every unique TCRbeta CDR3 rearrangement. For each sample, productive Simpson clonality was calculated by taking the square root of Simpson's diversity index across productive rearrangements. Held by TCRdb, this immuneACCESS table contains in-frame sequences only and omits some clones. Under half of the omission traces to an unresolved V gene where checked; the cause of the rest is unknown. V and J calls and clone size are given by that table; D and trimming were obtained from the DNA. The sample contains roughly 250,000 clones, around 87% of them found a single time. The top ten hold roughly 2.5% of the sample.

The CDR3 runs 15 amino acids, cysteine and phenylalanine included. Left in the record is the CDR3 DNA by itself, 45 bases read in frame from the first base. Based on the germline V gene (reference sequence), the CDR1 and CDR2 sequences are SGHNT and YYREEE. Trimming removed 2 bases from V and 5 bases from J, leaving 15 bases between the germline ends. The collaborating institutions used their own protocols to collect whole blood in K2EDTA tubes. For TCRbeta analysis, collaborator samples were shipped as frozen whole blood, as isolated PBMCs, or as DNA extracted from either sample type. The chain uses TRBV5-4 and TRBJ2-3, and perhaps TRBD1 as D gene, on 5 matching bases. The clonotype originates from a woman aged 45-60 years with acute or convalescent COVID-19. Specimen: peripheral blood. The DNA sequence is TGTGCCAGCAGCTTACTCTCTATCACAGGAGATACGCAGTATTTT. It translates as CASSLLSITGDTQYF.